This is a list of T cell receptor beta chains from one sample in a study of blood T cell repertoires in COVID-19. Repertoires were generated with immunoSEQ multiplex PCR, while TCRdb's copy carries only in-frame clones and drops some. The sample has 43,000 or so clones, around 90% seen once. The material sequenced was peripheral blood. The receptors shown here come from a man in his fifties or sixties with active COVID-19. The CDR3 runs from the conserved cysteine through the conserved F or W. The order of the fields is V gene, CDR3 protein.

>TRBV25-1
CASSEHSGTPYGYTF
>TRBV7-3
CASSLAVDSPNQPQHF
>TRBV6-5
CASSYEGSQAFF
>TRBV15
CATSGTSAGTQYF
>TRBV7-2
CASSPWTGGEQYF
>TRBV5-4
CASRSGGPEAFF
>TRBV28
CASSSGQGGSYNSPLHF
>TRBV19
CASSAGGRNQPQHF
>TRBV5-1
CASSRGTSGHTGELFF
>TRBV19
CASSISTSGRGYNEQFF
>TRBV19
CASSITSDSGNTIYF
>TRBV7-9
CASSPGQGRWKLFF
>TRBV30
CAWTLPLAYEQYF
>TRBV5-1
CASRSGTAEVEQYF
>TRBV5-4
CASSWGTSGSYEQYF
>TRBV5-6
CASSSYHIRRPLHF
>TRBV6-6
CASSTPGGGNTIYF
>TRBV6-1
CASSEDRVNEQYF
>TRBV12-2
CASRLVADSTDTQYF
>TRBV7-3
CASSPGLGMGETQYF
>TRBV4-1
CASSQGGLAGGRETQYF
>TRBV6-5
CASTSQGNNQPQHF
>TRBV9
CASNQQGAFPATNEKLFF
>TRBV10-3
CAISEGEGARGYGYTF
>TRBV19
CASSEFWTGAYSGNTIYF
>TRBV27
CASSLSSRGFQPQHF
>TRBV10-2
CASSEHSGSTSQPQHF
>TRBV3-1/TRBV3-2
CASSPHLAGGNTGELFF
>TRBV6-5
CASRQLLTEPYEQYF
>TRBV5-1
CASSLEQGGLDEQFF
>TRBV2
CASSRRGDTQYF
>TRBV11-3
CRMGRGSYEQYF
>TRBV10-3
CAISESDAGVETQYF
>TRBV5-1
CASSSNTGTGREAFF
>TRBV6-5
CASSPDRDTEAFF
>TRBV5-5
CASSLDRTNTEAFF
>TRBV27
CASSLSGTRPSYEQYF
>TRBV6-1
CASSEGQGNTGELFF
>TRBV30
CACQGKGGQPQHF
>TRBV15
CATSRGQQYSYNEQFF
>TRBV5-4
CASSVNPPGTEAFF
>TRBV11-3
CASSSGTSGRAGGEQFF
>TRBV27
CASSGGYGYTF
>TRBV19
CASSRVGRTNTEAFF
>TRBV4-1
CASSQVIRQGPNYGYTF
>TRBV27
CASSTTGTESLYGYTF
>TRBV7-9
CASSLGQGGNYGYTF
>TRBV18
CASSPGQGAEAFF
>TRBV19
CASWPQGRMNTEAFF
>TRBV3-1/TRBV3-2
CASSPGGGYGYTF
>TRBV29-1
CSVSPTGANTEAFF
>TRBV10-3
CAISRAGEQPQHF
>TRBV28
CASSPYPQGVNYGYTF
>TRBV2
CASTKTLIDSPLHF
>TRBV27
CASSRGGGGASYEQYF
>TRBV30
CAWSVSGRSTGELFF
>TRBV2
CASSEARVGGRWNTQYF
>TRBV19
CASSLSGGDQPQHF